This TCR beta chain is from a study of T cells in narcolepsy. Study context: Healthy controls were enrolled alongside patients with narcolepsy type 1 or type 2.

Of note for this clone: The antigen remains unidentified.

CDR1 is SNHLY, CDR2 FYNNEI, per germline. J lost 1 base, V lost 7 bases, and 2 bases had no gene match. CDR3 length: 15 amino acids. Method: immunoSEQ multiplex PCR; TCRdb's copy keeps in-frame clones and lacks some. The sample has about 34,000 clones, about 81% seen once. Study results and caveats: Comparing one patient's CSF and blood CD4+ clonotypes highlighted HCRT- and TRIB2-specific autoreactive clonotypes. Healthy controls reportedly lacked the autoreactive clonotypes serially found in patients' blood. No autoreactive T cell clone sequences appeared in some memory CD4+ repertoires.

The source of this sequence is a human donor with narcolepsy. This chain links TRBV2 with TRBJ2-1; 12 nucleotides match TRBD1. The sample was CD45RA- memory CD4+ T cells from PBMCs. The CDR3 region is CASTGQGASYNEQFF. CDR3 nucleotide sequence: TGTGCCAGCACGGGACAGGGGGCATCCTACAATGAGCAGTTCTTC.